The clone carrying this TCR beta chain was counted between two and nine times. Its target is unknown. The source of the sample is a study of cytomegalovirus exposure and HLA in healthy donors. V dropped 8 bases and J dropped 8 bases, with 21 bases sitting between them. Germline assignment: CDR1 MNHNS and CDR2 SASEGT. This CDR3 is 14 amino acids long. Points from the study as a whole: Common viral pathogens seemed to be connected with several of the most significant clusters, according to a later analysis.

This PCR relied on a set of 60 Vbeta primers and 13 Jbeta primers. As originally analysed: An analysis that came later counted 80 million or so unique TCR beta chains, approximately 11 million shared. TCRdb's table, derived via immunoSEQ multiplex PCR, lists solely in-frame clones and lacks some. V, J and clone size are taken as reported in that table, and D and trimming were inferred from the DNA itself. The table records 140,000 to 150,000 clones, roughly 10% of them present only once. The chain recombines TRBV6-1 with TRBJ1-2; D unclear. Sample: PBMCs. The receptor was derived from a man aged 45 to 65 in good health and CMV-seronegative. The CDR3 reads CASVLSLMPGGYTF. The CDR3 DNA is TGTGCCAGCGTGTTATCTTTGATGCCGGGGGGCTACACCTTC.